This record covers a single TCR beta chain. Its matching antigen is unknown. At one boundary the junction diverges from the germline segment, which might be a read error. This sample is part of a study of T cell repertoires in cytomegalovirus infection. TCRdb re-analysed the reads in MiXCR, keeping a single row per CDR3 protein. The data hold 900,000 to 950,000 distinct CDR3 sequences, with approximately 31% observed a single time. Study-level findings and limits: Based on cumulative public TCR beta family frequency, carriers of CMV plus the relevant HLA were identified.

The sample consisted of cultured CD8+ T cells from PBMCs, taken from culture after CMV antigen stimulation. The TCR was taken from a human donor in good health (CMV status not recorded). Some clones in this sample may be carry-over from other donors' samples.

The CDR3 here is CAGSLGTENYGYTF. CDR3 sequence (DNA): TGTGCCGGCAGCTTAGGAACTGAGAACTATGGCTACACCTTC. This rearrangement joins TRBV5-4 to TRBJ1-2; D gene uncertain. There are 14 residues in the CDR3. From germline, CDR1 is SGHNT and CDR2 YYREEE (reference sequence).